The clone carrying this T cell receptor (beta chain) was counted between two and nine times. This CDR3 has 14 residues. V gave up 6 bases and J gave up 1 base; unmatched junction bases: 3. Per germline, CDR1 DFQATT and CDR2 SNEGSKA (reference sequence). This sample is part of a study of T cells after yellow fever vaccination. For TCR, cDNA came from 5'RACE template switching, which added a universal primer site and UMIs. From the 5' RACE reads, TCRdb called clonotypes with MiXCR, one entry per CDR3 protein. Of around 550,000 distinct CDR3 sequences in the sample, roughly a fifth were seen once. The chain recombines TRBV20-1 with TRBJ2-3; 11 bases agree with TRBD2. The sequence came from a young man who received the YFV17D yellow fever vaccine. Sequenced material: PBMCs, taken 15 days after the yellow fever booster vaccination. In DNA form, the CDR3 reads TGCAGTGCCCCACTAGCGGGGGGCACAGATACGCAGTATTTT. Protein: CSAPLAGGTDTQYF.